This record covers a single T cell receptor beta chain. Generated by immunoSEQ multiplex PCR, the TCRdb table keeps only in-frame clones and is missing some. Of over 65,000 clones listed, just under 80% are singletons. This record comes from a study of blood T cell repertoires in COVID-19. V shed 5 bases and J shed 8 bases, with 13 bases lying between them. The CDR3 runs to 13 residues. The germline V gene has CDR1 SGHAT and CDR2 FQNNGV. The source of this sequence is a man aged 60 to 69 with COVID-19, enrolled during active disease. V usage is TRBV11-2 and J usage is TRBJ2-1; D is uncertain. Specimen: peripheral blood. The CDR3 reads CASSRAYGDEQFF. CDR3 DNA sequence: TGTGCCAGCAGCCGAGCATATGGAGATGAGCAGTTCTTC.